The subject of this entry is one TCR beta chain. Original processing notes: Amplified reference gene primers provided the basis for estimating nucleated cell counts. The table came from immunoSEQ multiplex PCR; TCRdb's copy has only in-frame clones and leaves some out. D and trimming come from the DNA, and the V and J calls and clone size come from that table. This sample has just over 90,000 clones, with approximately 86% found just once. These data originate in a study of blood T cell repertoires in COVID-19. Study details: Material from acute and convalescent COVID-19 was sourced from the United States, Italy and Spain. PBMCs, B-cell-depleted T cells, or T cells were the source of the cDNA or gDNA that made up the material.

This CDR3 comprises 12 residues. Per the germline V gene, CDR1 is SGHDT and CDR2 is YYEEEE. Trimming took 2 bases from V and 5 from J, leaving 7 bases between them. Sample: peripheral blood. The receptor was derived from a woman aged 80 or over with acute or convalescent COVID-19. This chain links TRBV5-6 with TRBJ2-5, with TRBD1 as a possible D gene (5 bases). The CDR3: CASSFYRETQYF. For the CDR3, the DNA is TGTGCCAGCAGCTTCTACAGGGAGACCCAGTACTTC.